A selection of T cell receptor beta chains follows, all from one sample in a study of blood T cell repertoires in COVID-19. Libraries were prepared by immunoSEQ multiplex PCR; TCRdb keeps only in-frame clonotypes and omits some of them. The table records about 120,000 clones, 65% to 80% of them present only once. Sequenced sample: peripheral blood. The receptors come from a man in his 70s with acute or convalescent COVID-19. The CDR3 runs from the conserved cysteine through the conserved F or W. D genes are given only for firm matches. For some rows the clone size is stated as once, few or many, or as a class when expanded; others skip it.

v_call	j_call	d_call	clone_size	cdr3_aa	cdr3_nt
TRBV30	TRBJ2-3	TRBD1	.	CAWSTGQIFTDTQYF	TGTGCCTGGAGTACGGGACAGATATTCACAGATACGCAGTATTTT
TRBV12-2	TRBJ2-7	.	.	CASRSRDSYEQYF	TGTGCAAGTCGCTCCCGGGACAGCTACGAGCAGTACTTC
TRBV11-2	TRBJ2-7	TRBD1	.	CASSRGQGVMREQYF	TGTGCCAGCAGCCGCGGACAGGGGGTGATGCGGGAGCAGTACTTC
TRBV5-4	TRBJ2-2	.	once	CASSDRRSGSGELFF	TGTGCCAGCAGCGACCGCCGATCAGGGTCCGGGGAGCTGTTTTTT
TRBV4-1	TRBJ2-3	TRBD2	.	CASSQGPASGEDTQYF	TGCGCCAGCAGCCAAGGTCCAGCTAGCGGGGAAGATACGCAGTATTTT
TRBV9	TRBJ1-2	TRBD1	few	CASSATIGQGAVGYTF	TGTGCCAGCAGCGCAACTATTGGACAGGGGGCCGTCGGCTACACCTTC
TRBV18	TRBJ2-7	TRBD1	.	CASSPTSTGDSEQYF	TGTGCCAGCTCACCGACCTCGACAGGGGACAGCGAGCAGTACTTC
TRBV6-6	TRBJ2-7	TRBD1	.	CASSYSKGTGYEQYF	TGTGCCAGCAGTTACTCGAAGGGGACAGGATACGAGCAGTACTTC
TRBV5-8	TRBJ1-5	TRBD1	.	CASSLGTGSGNQPQHF	TGTGCCAGCAGCTTAGGGACAGGGTCAGGCAATCAGCCCCAGCATTTT
TRBV5-1	TRBJ2-7	TRBD2	.	CASSPGLAGGAYEQYF	TGCGCCAGCAGCCCGGGACTAGCGGGAGGCGCCTACGAGCAGTACTTC
TRBV6-5	TRBJ1-4	.	.	CASSYSQGLTNEKLFF	TGTGCCAGCAGTTACTCCCAGGGGCTCACTAATGAAAAACTGTTTTTT
TRBV7-9	TRBJ2-7	.	few	CASSFGAPGVYEQYF	TGTGCCAGCAGCTTCGGAGCCCCCGGGGTCTACGAGCAGTACTTC
TRBV11-1	TRBJ1-6	TRBD1	.	CASSQDRGLSPLHF	TGTGCCAGCAGCCAAGACAGGGGTCTTTCACCCCTCCACTTT
TRBV4-3	TRBJ2-7	.	.	CASSQNRDWASYEQYF	TGCGCCAGCAGCCAAAACCGGGACTGGGCCTCCTACGAGCAGTACTTC
TRBV27	TRBJ1-2	TRBD1	once	CASSPGQERGYTF	TGTGCCAGCAGTCCCGGACAGGAACGAGGCTACACCTTC
TRBV5-8	TRBJ2-7	TRBD2	.	CASSSGLPRYEQYF	TGTGCCAGCAGCTCGGGACTACCACGGTACGAGCAGTACTTC
TRBV28	TRBJ2-2	.	.	CASSNGGNTGELFF	TGTGCCAGCAGTAACGGTGGTAACACCGGGGAGCTGTTTTTT
TRBV4-3	TRBJ2-1	.	.	CASSQERRIEQFF	TGCGCCAGCAGCCAAGAGAGGCGCATTGAGCAGTTCTTC
TRBV11-2	TRBJ2-7	.	.	CASSLDGFEQYF	TGTGCCAGCAGCTTAGACGGGTTCGAGCAGTACTTC
TRBV29-1	TRBJ1-2	TRBD1	.	CSVESDRLLYTF	TGCAGCGTTGAGTCGGACAGGCTCCTCTACACCTTC
TRBV2	TRBJ1-4	.	.	CASSERSSNEKLFF	TGTGCCAGCAGTGAGCGGTCGTCTAATGAAAAACTGTTTTTT
TRBV18	TRBJ1-3	TRBD1	once	CASSPLTGTGNTIYF	TGTGCCAGCTCACCATTGACAGGGACTGGAAACACCATATATTTT
TRBV28	TRBJ1-1	TRBD1	.	CASSSRQGGYTEAFF	TGTGCCAGCAGTTCCCGACAGGGGGGGTACACTGAAGCTTTCTTT
TRBV15	TRBJ1-1	.	.	CATSRGGVNTEAFF	TGTGCCACCAGCAGAGGGGGGGTGAACACTGAAGCTTTCTTT
TRBV18	TRBJ2-2	TRBD2	.	CASSPPSSGGTGELFF	TGTGCCAGCTCACCACCCTCAAGCGGGGGCACCGGGGAGCTGTTTTTT
TRBV5-1	TRBJ2-3	.	.	CASSSGSRGSSTDTQYF	TGCGCCAGCAGCTCCGGGTCCAGGGGTTCTAGCACAGATACGCAGTATTTT
TRBV7-3	TRBJ2-1	.	once	CASSLQRNNEQFF	TGTGCCAGCAGCTTGCAGCGGAACAATGAGCAGTTCTTC
TRBV3-1/TRBV3-2	TRBJ2-5	.	.	CASSQDLPRKETQYF	TGTGCCAGCAGCCAAGATCTCCCTAGAAAGGAGACCCAGTACTTC
TRBV12-3/TRBV12-4	TRBJ1-2	.	.	CASSQTDNYGYTF	TGTGCCAGCAGCCAGACAGACAACTATGGCTACACCTTC
TRBV9	TRBJ2-3	.	few	CASSVDRRGTDTQYF	TGTGCCAGCAGCGTAGACCGGAGGGGCACAGATACGCAGTATTTT
TRBV4-1	TRBJ1-5	TRBD1	.	CASSQGEGQGYQPQHF	TGCGCCAGCAGCCAAGGGGAGGGACAGGGGTATCAGCCCCAGCATTTT